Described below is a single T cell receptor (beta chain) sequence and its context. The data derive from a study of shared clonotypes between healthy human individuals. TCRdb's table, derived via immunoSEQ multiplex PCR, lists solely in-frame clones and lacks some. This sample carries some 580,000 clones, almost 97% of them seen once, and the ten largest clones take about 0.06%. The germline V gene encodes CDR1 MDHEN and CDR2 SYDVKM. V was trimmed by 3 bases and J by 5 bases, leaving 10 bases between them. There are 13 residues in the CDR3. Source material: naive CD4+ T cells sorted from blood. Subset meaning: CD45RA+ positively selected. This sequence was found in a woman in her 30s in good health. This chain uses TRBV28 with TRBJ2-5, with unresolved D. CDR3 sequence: CASSFPAPETQYF. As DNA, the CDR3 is TGTGCCAGCAGTTTCCCAGCCCCTGAGACCCAGTACTTC.